These 16 T cell receptor beta chains were all obtained from the same sample, sequenced in a study of T cells in Graves' hyperthyroidism and ophthalmopathy. Amplified TCR beta CDR3 regions derived from RNA transcripts. A set of HTBI primers served as the primers for a first-round RT-PCR of the TCR CDR3. TCRdb redid the calling of the multiplex PCR reads with MiXCR, one entry per CDR3 protein. The table lists 470,000 or so distinct CDR3 sequences, roughly 20% of them singletons. The sequenced material came from blood. These receptors all come from a man aged 18 to 29 with Graves' hyperthyroidism.

There are many counts of this clonotype. J is TRBJ2-5 and V is TRBV11-2; either TRBD1 or TRBD2 may fit D (5 bases each). The CDR3 contains 13 residues. Trimming cost V 5 bases and J 1 base, with 8 bases left between them. Germline CDR1 SGHAT, CDR2 FQNNGV. The CDR3 loop is CASSTGAQETQYF. The CDR3 DNA reads TGTGCCAGCAGCACCGGGGCCCAAGAGACCCAGTACTTC.

This clonotype has a count of ten or more. The chain links TRBV12-3 or TRBV12-4 to TRBJ2-3, with D tentatively TRBD1 or TRBD2 (6 bases each). V lost 3 bases to trimming and J lost 5 bases, with 15 bases between them. CDR3 length: 15 amino acids. CDR3 nucleotides: TGTGCCAGCAGTTTCAGGGAAGGGGGAGGAGATACGCAGTATTTT. This encodes CASSFREGGGDTQYF.

This clonotype came up many times. This chain connects TRBV20-1 to TRBJ1-1; 8 nucleotides line up with TRBD1. V lost 4 bases and J lost 2; bases outside the gene matches: 6. CDR3 length equals 14 residues. The germline gives CDR1 DFQATT, CDR2 SNEGSKA (reference sequence). The CDR3 spells CSAKKTGDNTEAFF. The CDR3 DNA follows: TGCAGTGCTAAAAAGACAGGGGATAACACTGAAGCTTTCTTT.

The rearrangement links TRBV4-2 to TRBJ2-4, with D perhaps matching TRBD1 (5 bases). The CDR3 sequence is 20 residues long. Germline V gene data show CDR1 as LGHNA and CDR2 as YNFKEQ. V was pared by 0 bases and J by 1 base, with 22 bases between. CDR3 region: CASSQDRTRWMESAKNIQYF. CDR3 bases: TGTGCCAGCAGCCAAGATAGGACACGGTGGATGGAGTCGGCCAAAAACATTCAGTACTTC.

This clonotype was detected many times. The V call is TRBV12-5, the J call TRBJ1-2, with TRBD1 identical over 8 bases. Trimming cost V 6 bases and J 4 bases; bases outside gene matches: 7. The CDR3 has 14 residues. From germline, CDR1 is LGHNT and CDR2 FRNRAP. The CDR3 DNA reads as TGTGCTAGTGGGTACCCAGGGGGCGGCTATGGCTACACCTTC. This encodes CASGYPGGGYGYTF.

This clonotype has a handful of counts. V gene TRBV12-3 or TRBV12-4 combines with J gene TRBJ1-1; TRBD1 aligns across 9 bases. The CDR3 runs 15 residues. Losses at the gene ends were 6 bases for V and 4 bases for J; bases not matched to a gene: 9. The CDR3 is CASRPRGQGSTEAFF. The CDR3 region has the DNA TGTGCCAGCAGACCAAGGGGACAGGGTTCCACTGAAGCTTTCTTT.

The V gene is TRBV2, the J gene TRBJ2-5; TRBD2 aligns across 14 bases. The CDR3 loop spans 17 amino acids. With V trimmed by 6 bases and J by 2 bases, 8 bases remained unmatched. The germline V gene has CDR1 SNHLY and CDR2 FYNNEI. The CDR3 loop is CASRGTSGGLKQETQYF. The CDR3 DNA sequence: TGTGCCAGCAGGGGGACTAGCGGGGGACTAAAACAAGAGACCCAGTACTTC. The full variable domain, its missing parts supplied by reference TRBV2 and TRBJ2-5, is EPEVTQTPSHQVTQMGQEVILRCVPISNHLYFYWYRQILGQKVEFLVSFYNNEISEKSEIFDDQFSVERPDGSNFTLKIRSTKLEDSAMYFCASRGTSGGLKQETQYFGPGTRLLVL.

This chain joins TRBV24-1 and TRBJ2-7; D not certain. The V gene lost 9 bases and the J gene lost 6 bases, with 8 bases spanning the gap. This CDR3 comprises 10 residues. Per germline, CDR1 KGHDR and CDR2 SFDVKD. The CDR3 sequence is CATHPLEQYF. For the CDR3, the DNA is TGTGCCACCCATCCACTCGAGCAGTACTTC.

This clonotype was observed at least ten times. The CDR3 spells CASSDLTGGPETQYF. CDR3 nucleotide sequence: TGTGCCAGCAGTGATCTAACGGGGGGGCCAGAGACCCAGTACTTC. The chain couples TRBV6-1 to TRBJ2-5; 8 bases line up with TRBD2. Germline V lookup: CDR1 MNHNS, CDR2 SASEGT. The CDR3 covers 15 residues. J was trimmed by 4 bases and V by 3 bases; bases with no gene match: 7.

This clonotype was observed a handful of times. V gene TRBV28 combines with J gene TRBJ2-6, with D possibly TRBD1 on 5 matching bases. This CDR3 contains 17 residues. Germline V gene sequence: CDR1 MDHEN, CDR2 SYDVKM. V was shortened by 6 bases and J by 2 bases, with 17 bases between the two germline ends. CDR3 loop: CASSPPPRGTGANVLTF. DNA for the CDR3: TGTGCCAGCAGCCCCCCGCCTAGGGGAACTGGGGCCAACGTCCTGACTTTC.

In this sample, this clonotype turned up many times. The junction and the germline gene differ at one end; a read error may be behind it. This rearrangement joins TRBV28 to TRBJ1-5; D unclear. Germline loops: CDR1 MDHEN, CDR2 SYDVKM. The CDR3 extends over 13 amino acids. The CDR3 DNA reads TGTGCCAGCGGTTTAAGAACGATTCAGCCCCAGCATTTT. Its translation: CASGLRTIQPQHF.

In its sample, this clonotype was seen a few times. The chain joins TRBV28 to TRBJ2-7; 8 bases are a match to TRBD1. There are 16 residues in the CDR3. The germline gives CDR1 MDHEN, CDR2 SYDVKM. Unmatched junction bases numbered 11, after V lost 2 bases and J lost 5 bases. The CDR3 loop reads CASSLPLDRGVHEQYF. The CDR3 nucleotides are TGTGCCAGCAGTTTACCCCTTGACAGGGGAGTACACGAGCAGTACTTC.

This clonotype was recorded at least ten times. The chain has TRBV30 and TRBJ1-3, with 7 bases aligning to TRBD1. Germline loops: CDR1 GTSNPN, CDR2 SVGIG (reference sequence). The V and J ends lost 1 base and 2 bases, in that order; junction bases with no gene match: 2. The CDR3 extends over 14 amino acids. Here the CDR3 reads CAWSATGTGNTIYF. The CDR3 DNA reads TGTGCCTGGAGTGCGACAGGGACTGGAAACACCATATATTTT.

This clonotype has at least ten counts. Relative to the germline gene, one junction end is altered; a read error may explain this. This rearrangement joins TRBV11-2 to TRBJ1-1; D remains ambiguous. The CDR3 runs 11 residues. CDR1 and CDR2 (germline): SGHAT, FQNNGV. CDR3 DNA sequence: TGTGTCAGCAGCCGGAGTCCTGAAGCTTTCTTT. Translating gives CVSSRSPEAFF. The whole variable domain, remainder taken from reference TRBV11-2 and TRBJ1-1, is EAGVAQSPRYKIIEKRQSVAFWCNPISGHATLYWYQQILGQGPKLLIQFQNNGVVDDSQLPKDRFSAERLKGVDSTLKIQPAKLEDSAVYLCVSSRSPEAFFGQGTRLTVV.

This clonotype was detected many times. The junction departs from the called germline gene at one end, perhaps through a read error. In DNA, the CDR3 is TGTGCCAGCGGTTTCTATCGCGGGACGGGGGATCAGCCCCAGCATTTT. Its protein is CASGFYRGTGDQPQHF. The chain joins TRBV12-3 or TRBV12-4 to TRBJ1-5; D is possibly TRBD1 (5 bases). The CDR3 has 16 amino acids.

This clonotype was found many times. The rearrangement joins TRBV12-3 or TRBV12-4 to TRBJ1-1; D is unclear. This CDR3 contains 14 residues. Trimming removed 5 bases at V and 8 bases at J, with 18 bases between. CDR3 nucleotides: TGTGCCAGCAGTCCCTGGGGTACATTTCGGGAAGCTTTCTTT. This sequence encodes CASSPWGTFREAFF.